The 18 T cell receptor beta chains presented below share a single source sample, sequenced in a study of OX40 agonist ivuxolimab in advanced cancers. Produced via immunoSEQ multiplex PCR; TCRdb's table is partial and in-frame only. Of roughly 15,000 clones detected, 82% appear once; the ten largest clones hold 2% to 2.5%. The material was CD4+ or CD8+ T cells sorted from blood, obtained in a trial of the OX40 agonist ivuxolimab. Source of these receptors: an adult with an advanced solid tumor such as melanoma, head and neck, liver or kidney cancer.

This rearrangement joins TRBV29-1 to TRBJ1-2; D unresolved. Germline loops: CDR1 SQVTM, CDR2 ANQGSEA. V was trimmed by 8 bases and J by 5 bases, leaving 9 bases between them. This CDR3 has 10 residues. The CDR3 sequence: CSTGEYGYTF. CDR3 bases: TGCAGCACGGGCGAGTATGGCTACACCTTC.

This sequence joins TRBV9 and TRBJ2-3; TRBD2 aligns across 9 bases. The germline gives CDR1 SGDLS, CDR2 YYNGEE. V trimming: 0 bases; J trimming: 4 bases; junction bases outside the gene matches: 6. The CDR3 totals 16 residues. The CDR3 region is CASSVGASGTADTQYF. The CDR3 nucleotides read TGTGCCAGCAGCGTAGGGGCTAGCGGGACCGCAGATACGCAGTATTTT.

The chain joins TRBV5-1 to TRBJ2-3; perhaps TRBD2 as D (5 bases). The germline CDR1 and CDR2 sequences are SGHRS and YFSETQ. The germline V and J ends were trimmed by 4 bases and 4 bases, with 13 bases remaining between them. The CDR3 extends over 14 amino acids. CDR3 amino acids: CASSLTARADTQYF. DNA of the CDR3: TGCGCCAGCAGCCTCACAGCGAGGGCAGATACGCAGTATTTT.

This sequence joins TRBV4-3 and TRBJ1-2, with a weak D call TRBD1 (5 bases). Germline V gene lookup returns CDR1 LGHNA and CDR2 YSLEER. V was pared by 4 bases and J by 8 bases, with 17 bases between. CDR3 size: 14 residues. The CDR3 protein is CASSRDLLDQGYTF. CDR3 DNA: TGCGCCAGCAGCCGGGACCTTTTGGACCAGGGCTACACCTTC.

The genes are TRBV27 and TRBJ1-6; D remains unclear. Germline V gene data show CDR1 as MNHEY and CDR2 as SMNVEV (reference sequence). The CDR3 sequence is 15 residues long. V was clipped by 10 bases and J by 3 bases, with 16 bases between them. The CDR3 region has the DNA TGTGCCACTGCGGGTGGACGGATCTATAATTCACCCCTCCACTTT. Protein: CATAGGRIYNSPLHF.

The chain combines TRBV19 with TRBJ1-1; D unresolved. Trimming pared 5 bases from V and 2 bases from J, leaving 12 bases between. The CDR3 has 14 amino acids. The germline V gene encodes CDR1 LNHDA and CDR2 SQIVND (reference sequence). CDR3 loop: CASSPLTLNTEAFF. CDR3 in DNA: TGTGCCAGTAGTCCCCTCACATTAAACACTGAAGCTTTCTTT.

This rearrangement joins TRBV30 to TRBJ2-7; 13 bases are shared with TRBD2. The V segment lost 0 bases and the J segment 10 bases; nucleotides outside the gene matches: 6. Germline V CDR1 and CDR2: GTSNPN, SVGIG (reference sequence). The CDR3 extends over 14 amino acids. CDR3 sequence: CAWSVTGTSGAQYF. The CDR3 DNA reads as TGTGCCTGGAGTGTAACTGGGACTAGCGGGGCCCAGTACTTC. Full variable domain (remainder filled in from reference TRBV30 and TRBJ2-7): SQTIHQWPATLVQPVGSPLSLECTVEGTSNPNLYWYRQAAGRGLQLLFYSVGIGQISSEVPQNLSASRPQDRQFILSSKKLLLSDSGFYLCAWSVTGTSGAQYFGPGTRLTVT.

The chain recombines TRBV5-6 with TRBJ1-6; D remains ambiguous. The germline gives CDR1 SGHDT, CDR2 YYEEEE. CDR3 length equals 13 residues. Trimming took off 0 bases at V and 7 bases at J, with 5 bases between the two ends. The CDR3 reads CASSLARNSPLHF. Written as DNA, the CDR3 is TGTGCCAGCAGCTTGGCGAGGAATTCACCCCTCCACTTT.

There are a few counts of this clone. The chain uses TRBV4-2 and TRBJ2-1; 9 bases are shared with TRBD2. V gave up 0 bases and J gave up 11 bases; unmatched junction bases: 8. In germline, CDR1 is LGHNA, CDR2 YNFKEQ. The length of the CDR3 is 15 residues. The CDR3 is CASSQDKAGGKKQFF. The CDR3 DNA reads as TGTGCCAGCAGCCAAGATAAAGCGGGAGGTAAGAAGCAGTTCTTC.

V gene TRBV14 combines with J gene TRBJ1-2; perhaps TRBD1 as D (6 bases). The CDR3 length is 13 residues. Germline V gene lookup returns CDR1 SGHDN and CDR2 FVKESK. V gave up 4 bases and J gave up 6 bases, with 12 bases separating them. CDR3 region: CASSRTAVHGYTF. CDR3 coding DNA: TGTGCCAGCAGCCGGACAGCAGTCCATGGCTACACCTTC.

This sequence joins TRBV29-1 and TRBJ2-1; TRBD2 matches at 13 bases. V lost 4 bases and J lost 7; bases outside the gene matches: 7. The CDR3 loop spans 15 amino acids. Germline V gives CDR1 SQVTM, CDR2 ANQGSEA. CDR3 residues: CSVGQLAGGGNEQFF. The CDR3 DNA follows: TGCAGCGTTGGCCAACTAGCGGGAGGGGGTAATGAGCAGTTCTTC.

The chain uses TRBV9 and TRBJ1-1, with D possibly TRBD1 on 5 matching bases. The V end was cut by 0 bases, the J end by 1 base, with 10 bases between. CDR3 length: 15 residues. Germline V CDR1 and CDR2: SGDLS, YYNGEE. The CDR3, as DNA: TGTGCCAGCAGCGTAGGTGGGGCGGAGAACACTGAAGCTTTCTTT. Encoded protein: CASSVGGAENTEAFF.

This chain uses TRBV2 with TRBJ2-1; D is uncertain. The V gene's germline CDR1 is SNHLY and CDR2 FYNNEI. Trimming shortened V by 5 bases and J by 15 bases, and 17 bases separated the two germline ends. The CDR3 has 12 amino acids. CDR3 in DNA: TGTGCCAGCAGTCTCTTGGCAGAGACCTTGTTCTTC. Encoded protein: CASSLLAETLFF.

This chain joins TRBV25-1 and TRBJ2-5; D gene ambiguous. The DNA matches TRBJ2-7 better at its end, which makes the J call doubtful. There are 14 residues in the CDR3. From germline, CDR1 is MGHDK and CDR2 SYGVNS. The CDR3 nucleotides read TGTGCCAGCAGTGAATATAACACCCCCTACGAGCAGTACTTC. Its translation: CASSEYNTPYEQYF.

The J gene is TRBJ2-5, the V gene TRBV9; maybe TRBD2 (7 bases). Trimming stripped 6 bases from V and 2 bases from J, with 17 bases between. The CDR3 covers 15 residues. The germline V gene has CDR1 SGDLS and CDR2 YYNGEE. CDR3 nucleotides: TGTGCCAGCACGCGGGGGCGGTCGCCGCAAGAGACCCAGTACTTC. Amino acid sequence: CASTRGRSPQETQYF.

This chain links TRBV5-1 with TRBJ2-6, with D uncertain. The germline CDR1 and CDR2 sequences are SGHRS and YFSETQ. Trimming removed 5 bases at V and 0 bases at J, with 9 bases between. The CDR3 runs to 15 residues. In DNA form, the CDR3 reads TGCGCCAGCAGTTACGACGGCTCTGGGGCCAACGTCCTGACTTTC. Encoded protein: CASSYDGSGANVLTF.

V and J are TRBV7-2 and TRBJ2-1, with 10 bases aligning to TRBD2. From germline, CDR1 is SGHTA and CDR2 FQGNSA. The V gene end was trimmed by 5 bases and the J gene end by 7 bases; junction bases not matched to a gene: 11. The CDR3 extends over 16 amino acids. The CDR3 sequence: CASSIPGLAIENEQFF. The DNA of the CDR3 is TGTGCCAGCAGCATTCCGGGACTAGCGATAGAAAATGAGCAGTTCTTC.

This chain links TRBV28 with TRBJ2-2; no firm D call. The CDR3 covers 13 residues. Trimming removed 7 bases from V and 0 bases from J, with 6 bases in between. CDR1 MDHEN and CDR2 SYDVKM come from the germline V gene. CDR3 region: CASMGSNTGELFF. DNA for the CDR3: TGTGCCAGCATGGGTTCGAACACCGGGGAGCTGTTTTTT.